The 4 T cell receptor beta chains reported below all come from one sample, sequenced in a study of T cell repertoires in cytomegalovirus infection. TCRdb ran MiXCR on the reads and lists one entry per CDR3 protein. The table has roughly 150,000 distinct CDR3 sequences, 32% seen once. Their recognized antigens are unknown. The starting material was CD8+ T cells from cultured PBMCs, obtained from culture after CMV antigen stimulation. These receptors all stem from a human donor in good health (CMV status not recorded). Some clones in this sample may be carry-over from other donors' samples.

This clonotype was seen ten or more times. The chain couples TRBV4-2 to TRBJ2-5; D is unclear. CDR1 and CDR2 from the germline V gene are LGHNA and YNFKEQ. The CDR3 loop spans 15 amino acids. V was clipped by 0 bases and J by 2 bases, with 10 bases between them. This CDR3 is CASSQDLLVQETQYF. CDR3 in DNA: TGTGCCAGCAGCCAAGATCTGCTCGTACAAGAGACCCAGTACTTC.

J is TRBJ2-7 and V is TRBV6-6; D is unresolved. The V end lost 6 bases, the J end lost 5 bases, and 8 bases lay between the germline ends. Germline CDR1 and CDR2: MNHNY and SVGAGI (reference sequence). The CDR3 consists of 11 residues. The CDR3 DNA is TGTGCCAGCAGCTTCGCTGACGAGCAGTACTTC. It yields the protein CASSFADEQYF.

This clonotype showed up just a few times. This may be a read error, as it is one base from a much larger clone. This chain uses TRBV27 with TRBJ2-1; 9 nucleotides align to TRBD2. This CDR3 is built from 16 residues. CDR1 and CDR2 from the germline V gene are MNHEY and SMNVEV (reference sequence). Here the CDR3 DNA reads TGTACCAGCAGTTCGATAGCGGGGGTCCTCTACAATGAGCAGTTCTTC. It encodes CTSSSIAGVLYNEQFF.

CDR3: CASSQVGGGTDTQYF. In DNA form, the CDR3 reads TGTGCCAGCAGCCAAGTAGGGGGGGGAACAGATACGCAGTATTTT. The gene calls are TRBV4-2 and TRBJ2-3; possibly TRBD2 for D (7 bases). The CDR3 spans 15 residues. The ends were cut back, 1 base at V and 3 bases at J, with 11 bases in the middle. The V gene's germline CDR1 is LGHNA and CDR2 YNFKEQ.